Listed below are T cell receptor beta chains from one sample, sequenced in a study of regulatory T cells in long-lasting Graves disease. TCRdb fed the multiplex PCR reads into MiXCR, producing one record per CDR3 protein. The data hold hundreds of thousands of distinct CDR3 sequences, with roughly 15% observed a single time. This sample also belongs to another study, concerning T cells in Graves' hyperthyroidism and ophthalmopathy.

Sample: peripheral blood mononuclear cells (PBMCs), taken at new diagnosis, from a patient treated with antithyroid drugs. The receptor set was obtained from a woman in her forties or fifties with Graves disease. CDR3s include the opening cysteine and the closing phenylalanine or tryptophan. A D gene is named only where the DNA matches it firmly. Where a row states a size, it is once, few, many or the class of an expanded clone; other rows omit it.

v_gene	j_gene	d_gene	abundance	CDR3aa	CDR3nt
TRBV3-1	TRBJ2-5	TRBD1	NA	CASSHGDRAVRGETQYF	TGTGCCAGCAGCCACGGGGACAGGGCGGTACGGGGAGAGACCCAGTACTTC
TRBV2	TRBJ2-1	NA	many	CASSELLRSSYNEQFF	TGTGCCAGCAGTGAGCTTCTCCGGAGCTCCTACAATGAGCAGTTCTTC
TRBV2	TRBJ2-2	TRBD2	many	CASRMSGGTGELFF	TGTGCCAGCAGGATGAGCGGGGGGACCGGGGAGCTGTTTTTT
TRBV19	TRBJ2-3	NA	few	CASSMTRVADTQYF	TGTGCCAGTAGTATGACCCGGGTCGCAGATACGCAGTATTTT
TRBV7-9	TRBJ1-2	NA	few	CASSLSRGLDYGYTF	TGTGCCAGCAGCTTAAGTAGGGGGTTGGACTATGGCTACACCTTC
TRBV5-4	TRBJ2-3	TRBD2	once	CASSWGLAVNTQYF	TGTGCCAGCAGCTGGGGACTAGCCGTGAATACGCAGTATTTT
TRBV20-1	TRBJ2-2	TRBD2	few	CSVGLATGELFF	TGCAGTGTCGGACTAGCGACCGGGGAGCTGTTTTTT
TRBV6-1	TRBJ1-1	NA	many	CASSELGGWKAFF	TGTGCCAGCAGTGAACTGGGAGGGTGGAAAGCTTTCTTT
TRBV4-1	TRBJ1-2	NA	few	CASSQDPGGYYGYTF	TGCGCCAGCAGCCAAGATCCGGGAGGGTACTATGGCTACACCTTC
TRBV13	TRBJ2-3	NA	many	CASSFDTLSRDTQYF	TGTGCCAGCAGCTTCGACACTCTTTCTCGGGATACGCAGTATTTT